A selection of T cell receptor beta chains follows, all from one sample in a study of glioma-infiltrating T cells after dendritic cell vaccination. Sequenced by immunoSEQ multiplex PCR; TCRdb stores in-frame clones only, minus some. In the table there are more than 85,000 clones, nearly 90% of which are singletons. The sample here was blood, taken after dendritic cell vaccination. Every receptor here comes from a human donor with glioblastoma. The CDR3 runs from the conserved cysteine through the conserved F or W. Rows may omit the clone size; those that give it use once, few, many or a size class.

cdr3_aa v_call clone_size
CASSLGWGPSYNEQFF TRBV7-8 NA
CASSETGSSYNSPLHF TRBV19 NA
CASSQGTSGTGELFF TRBV4-1 NA
CASSRANGDEQFF TRBV6-6 NA
CASSSPGTGSSSYNEQFF TRBV19 NA
CASRDRGSGELFF TRBV25-1 few
CASSLSGDTIYGYTF TRBV27 NA
CASSMMGPGNEKLFF TRBV5-4 NA
CASTGQGGTGELFF TRBV19 once
CAWRATGGETQYF TRBV30 once
CASTRTSGLNEQFF TRBV19 NA
CASKTPYLNYGYTF TRBV19 NA
CASSLLGQGALGYTF TRBV7-9 NA
CASSLGLAGVRASTGELFF TRBV7-3 NA
CAWGNGQGQPQHF TRBV30 NA
CASSEEAGGIEQYF TRBV6-1 NA
CASSPFSTGSNTEAFF TRBV18 NA
CASSQEIAQSARYGYTF TRBV4-1 NA
CASGGVSSYNEQFF TRBV11-3 NA
CASSDGLAGAPQYF TRBV9 NA
CASSSGQQETQYF TRBV5-4 once
CASSQSQGVEETQYF TRBV4-1 NA
CSVEGDLGDNEQFF TRBV29-1 NA
CASSITGKSNEQFF TRBV19 NA
CASSLEREKQFF TRBV7-3 NA
CASSKEASESYEQYF TRBV6-5 NA
CASSSPDRGYGYTF TRBV6-5 NA
CASSQESQEDYGYTF TRBV4-2 NA
CASSLGTGGLGEQYF TRBV5-1 NA
CASSYRQGLSYGYTF TRBV6-6 NA
CASSPPAGTVEAFF TRBV18 NA
CATSTRQTAYEQYF TRBV15 few
CASSLIQGNTEAFF TRBV11-3 NA
CASSSPGQGAHYGYTF TRBV9 many
CASSYVSGAGANVLTF TRBV6-6 NA
CASSSFTGAFYNEQFF TRBV18 NA
CASSPRVIRGADTGELFF TRBV18 NA
CASSLAENTEAFF TRBV5-1 NA
CASSLSGRRDTQYF TRBV4-1 NA
CASSLGGQSSYNEQFF TRBV4-1 NA
CASSLLGTGYGDEQFF TRBV27 NA
CASSPSGSTDTQYF TRBV7-8 NA
CASAGLAALVADTQYF TRBV27 NA
CASSASGTQAYEQYF TRBV6-5 few
CASSQDRDTEAFF TRBV4-1 NA
CASSVRELSTDTQYF TRBV2 NA
CASSYSGENEQFF TRBV11-3 NA
CATREAEDPYNEQFF TRBV6-1 NA
CASSSGQFNTIYF TRBV28 few
CASSLAEETQYF TRBV5-6 NA